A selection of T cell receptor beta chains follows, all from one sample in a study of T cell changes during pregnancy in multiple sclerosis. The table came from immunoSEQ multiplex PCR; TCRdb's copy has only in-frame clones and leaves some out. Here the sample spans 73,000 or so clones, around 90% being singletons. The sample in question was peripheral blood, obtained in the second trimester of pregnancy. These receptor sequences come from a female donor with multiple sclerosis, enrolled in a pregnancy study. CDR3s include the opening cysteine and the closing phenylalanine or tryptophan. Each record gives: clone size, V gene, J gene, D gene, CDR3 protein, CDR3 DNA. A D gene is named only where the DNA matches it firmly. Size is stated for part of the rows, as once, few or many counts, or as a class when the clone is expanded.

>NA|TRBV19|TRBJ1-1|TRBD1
CASLRTGGFTEAFF
TGTGCCAGCCTTCGGACAGGGGGTTTCACTGAAGCTTTCTTT
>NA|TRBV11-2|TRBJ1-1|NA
CASSFNRVGTEAFF
TGTGCCAGCAGCTTTAACAGGGTTGGCACTGAAGCTTTCTTT
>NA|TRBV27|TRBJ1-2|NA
CASSLRTNYGYTF
TGTGCCAGCAGTTTAAGAACAAACTATGGCTACACCTTC
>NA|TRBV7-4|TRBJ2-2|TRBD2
CASSLFDSGGPHTGELFF
TGTGCCAGCAGCTTATTTGACAGCGGGGGGCCCCACACCGGGGAGCTGTTTTTT
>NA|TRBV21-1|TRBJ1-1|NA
CATRTGEGTEAFF
TGTGCCACCCGGACAGGGGAAGGCACTGAAGCTTTCTTT
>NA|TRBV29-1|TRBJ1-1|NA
CSVEVGGGHTEAFF
TGCAGCGTTGAAGTCGGGGGGGGACACACTGAAGCTTTCTTT
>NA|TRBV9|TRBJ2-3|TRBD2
CASSKTPRLAGGQISTDTQYF
TGTGCCAGCAGCAAAACCCCAAGACTAGCGGGGGGCCAAATTAGCACAGATACGCAGTATTTT
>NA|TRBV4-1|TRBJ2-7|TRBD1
CASSQDDRVGSEQYF
TGCGCCAGCAGCCAAGATGACAGGGTAGGTAGCGAGCAGTACTTC
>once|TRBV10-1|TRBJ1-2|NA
CASRGAVYGYTF
TGCGCCAGCAGGGGAGCTGTCTATGGCTACACCTTC
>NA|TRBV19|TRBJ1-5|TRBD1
CASSQTGVGNQPQHF
TGTGCCAGTAGCCAGACAGGGGTGGGCAATCAGCCCCAGCATTTT
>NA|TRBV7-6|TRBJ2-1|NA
CASSDYFNEQFF
TGTGCCAGCAGCGACTATTTCAATGAGCAGTTCTTC
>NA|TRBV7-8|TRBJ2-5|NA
CASSFQGYQETQYF
TGTGCCAGCAGCTTTCAGGGGTACCAAGAGACCCAGTACTTC
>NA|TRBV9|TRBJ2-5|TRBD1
CASSVLSGQGVTQYF
TGTGCCAGCAGCGTCCTTTCGGGACAGGGTGTGACCCAGTACTTC
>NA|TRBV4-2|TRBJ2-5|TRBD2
CASSQDEGLAGGAEAQYF
TGTGCCAGCAGCCAAGATGAGGGACTAGCGGGCGGGGCGGAGGCCCAGTACTTC
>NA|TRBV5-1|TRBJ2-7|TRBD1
CASSRGQGIVYEQYF
TGCGCCAGCAGCCGCGGACAGGGGATTGTCTACGAGCAGTACTTC
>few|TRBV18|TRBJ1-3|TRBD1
CASSLDREDTIYF
TGTGCCAGCTCGCTGGACAGGGAAGACACCATATATTTT
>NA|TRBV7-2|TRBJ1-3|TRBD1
CASSPRTGGSSGNTIYF
TGTGCCAGCAGCCCGCGGACAGGGGGGTCCTCTGGAAACACCATATATTTT
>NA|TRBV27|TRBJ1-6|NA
CASTPRGNSPLHF
TGTGCCAGCACCCCCAGGGGAAATTCACCCCTCCACTTT
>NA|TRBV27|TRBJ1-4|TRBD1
CASSLLQGATNEKLFF
TGTGCCAGCAGTTTATTACAGGGGGCAACTAATGAAAAACTGTTTTTT
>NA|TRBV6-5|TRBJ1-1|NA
CASISTEAFF
TGTGCCAGCATTAGCACTGAAGCTTTCTTT
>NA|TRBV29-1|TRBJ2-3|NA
CSVEEDKGQDTQYF
TGCAGCGTTGAAGAAGATAAGGGACAAGATACGCAGTATTTT
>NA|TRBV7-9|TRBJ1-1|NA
CASSVGGYQGAEAFF
TGTGCCAGCAGCGTGGGAGGGTACCAAGGGGCTGAAGCTTTCTTT
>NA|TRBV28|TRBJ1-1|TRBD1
CASSLLTGGDPEAFF
TGTGCCAGCAGTTTACTCACAGGGGGCGATCCTGAAGCTTTCTTT
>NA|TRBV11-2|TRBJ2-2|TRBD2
CASSLVGTSGGFGELFF
TGTGCCAGCAGCTTAGTGGGGACTAGCGGGGGCTTCGGGGAGCTGTTTTTT
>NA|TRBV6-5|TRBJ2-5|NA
CASRGGSGSETQYF
TGTGCCAGCAGGGGAGGTAGCGGTTCAGAGACCCAGTACTTC
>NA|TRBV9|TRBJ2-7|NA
CASSDGGEEQYF
TGTGCCAGCAGCGATGGGGGCGAGGAGCAGTACTTC
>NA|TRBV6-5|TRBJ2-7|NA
CASSYSGLGGSYEQYF
TGTGCCAGCAGTTACTCGGGGCTCGGCGGATCCTACGAGCAGTACTTC
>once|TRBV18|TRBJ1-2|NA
CASSTETNYGYTF
TGTGCCAGCTCGACAGAGACTAACTATGGCTACACCTTC
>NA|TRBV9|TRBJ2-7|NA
CASSVGTVSYEQYF
TGTGCCAGCAGCGTAGGGACAGTTTCCTACGAGCAGTACTTC
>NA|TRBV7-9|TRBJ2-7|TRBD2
CASSPPRRGGNYEQYF
TGTGCCAGCAGCCCACCGCGGCGCGGGGGAAACTACGAGCAGTACTTC
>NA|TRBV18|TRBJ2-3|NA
CASSPGSTDTQYF
TGTGCCAGCTCACCAGGCAGCACAGATACGCAGTATTTT
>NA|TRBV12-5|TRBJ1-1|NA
CASGSTENTEAFF
TGTGCTAGTGGATCCACAGAGAACACTGAAGCTTTCTTT
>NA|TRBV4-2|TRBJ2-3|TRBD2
CASSHRQRGGDTQYF
TGTGCCAGCAGCCATAGACAGCGGGGGGGAGATACGCAGTATTTT
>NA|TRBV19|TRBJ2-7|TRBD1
CASKSGGYEQYF
TGTGCCAGTAAGTCAGGGGGCTACGAGCAGTACTTC
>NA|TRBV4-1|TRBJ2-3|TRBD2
CASSPSGTSDSTDTQYF
TGCGCCAGCAGCCCGTCCGGGACTAGCGATAGCACAGATACGCAGTATTTT
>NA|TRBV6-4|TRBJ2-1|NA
CASSDREPNEQFF
TGTGCCAGCAGTGATCGGGAACCCAATGAGCAGTTCTTC
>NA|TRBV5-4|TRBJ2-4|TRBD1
CASSWGQEKNIQYF
TGTGCCAGCAGCTGGGGACAGGAGAAAAACATTCAGTACTTC
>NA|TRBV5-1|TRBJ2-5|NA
CASSPAGRETQYF
TGCGCCAGCAGCCCGGCGGGGCGGGAGACCCAGTACTTC
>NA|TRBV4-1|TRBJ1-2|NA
CASSQEGVGYGYTF
TGCGCCAGCAGCCAAGAGGGCGTCGGCTATGGCTACACCTTC
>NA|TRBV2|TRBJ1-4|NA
CAIRKIFRGSTNEKLFF
TGTGCCATCAGGAAGATTTTCAGGGGTTCAACTAATGAAAAACTGTTTTTT
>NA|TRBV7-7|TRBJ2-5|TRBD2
CASSLGLAGGQETQYF
TGTGCCAGCAGCTTAGGGCTAGCGGGGGGCCAAGAGACCCAGTACTTC
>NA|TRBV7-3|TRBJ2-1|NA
CASSITSSVYNEQFF
TGTGCCAGCAGCATTACGTCTAGCGTCTACAATGAGCAGTTCTTC
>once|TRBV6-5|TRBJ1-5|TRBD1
CASSPDRGSNQPQHF
TGTGCCAGCAGCCCCGACAGGGGTAGCAATCAGCCCCAGCATTTT
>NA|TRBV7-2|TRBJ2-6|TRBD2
CASTPRGGVIGANVLTF
TGTGCCAGCACCCCCCGGGGGGGGGTGATTGGGGCCAACGTCCTGACTTTC
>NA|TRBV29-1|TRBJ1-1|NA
CSVDGRGLEAFF
TGCAGCGTTGATGGACGAGGACTTGAAGCTTTCTTT
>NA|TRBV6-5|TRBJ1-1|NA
CAIAGPNTEAFF
TGTGCCATAGCGGGGCCGAACACTGAAGCTTTCTTT
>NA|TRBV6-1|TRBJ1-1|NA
CASSRYTEAFF
TGTGCCAGCAGTCGGTACACTGAAGCTTTCTTT